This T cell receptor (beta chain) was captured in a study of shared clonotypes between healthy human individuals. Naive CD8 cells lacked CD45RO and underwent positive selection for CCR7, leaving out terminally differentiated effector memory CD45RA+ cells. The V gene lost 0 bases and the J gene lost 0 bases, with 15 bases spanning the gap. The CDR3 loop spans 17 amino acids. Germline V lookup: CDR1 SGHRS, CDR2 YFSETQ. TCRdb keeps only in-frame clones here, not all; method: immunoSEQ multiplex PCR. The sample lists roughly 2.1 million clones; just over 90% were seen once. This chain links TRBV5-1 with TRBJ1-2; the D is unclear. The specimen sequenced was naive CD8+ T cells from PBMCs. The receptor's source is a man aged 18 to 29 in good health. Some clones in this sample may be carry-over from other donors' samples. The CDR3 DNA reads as TGCGCCAGCAGCTTGGTTCTACGGCGGGAGGCTAACTATGGCTACACCTTC. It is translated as CASSLVLRREANYGYTF.